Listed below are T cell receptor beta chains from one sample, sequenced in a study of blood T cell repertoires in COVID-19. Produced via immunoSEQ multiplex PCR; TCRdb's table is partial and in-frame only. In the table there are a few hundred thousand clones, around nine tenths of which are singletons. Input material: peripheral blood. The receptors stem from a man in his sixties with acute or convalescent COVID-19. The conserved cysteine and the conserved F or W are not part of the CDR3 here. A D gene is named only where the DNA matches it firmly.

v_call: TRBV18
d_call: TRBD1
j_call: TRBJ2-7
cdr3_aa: ASSPRQGEQY

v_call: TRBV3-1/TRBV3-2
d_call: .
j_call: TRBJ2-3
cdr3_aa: ASSQLAGASTDTQY

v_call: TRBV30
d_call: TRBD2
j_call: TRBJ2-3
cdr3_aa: ASVASGSTDTQY

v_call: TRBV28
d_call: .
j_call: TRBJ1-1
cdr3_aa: ASSFPTQGGAEVLMNTEAF

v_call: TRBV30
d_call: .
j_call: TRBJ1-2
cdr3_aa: AWSGTSYGYT

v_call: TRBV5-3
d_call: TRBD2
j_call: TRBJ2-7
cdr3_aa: ARSLARGVSYEQY

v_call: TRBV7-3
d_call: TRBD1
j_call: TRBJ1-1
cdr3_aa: ASSLGGTALINLDTEAF

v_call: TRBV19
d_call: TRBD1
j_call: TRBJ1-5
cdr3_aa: ASSQGARGNQPQH

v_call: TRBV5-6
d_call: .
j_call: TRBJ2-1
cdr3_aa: ASSSGPVSYNEQF

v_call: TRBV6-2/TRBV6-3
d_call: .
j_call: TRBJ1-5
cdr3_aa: ASSYWSGGHQPQH